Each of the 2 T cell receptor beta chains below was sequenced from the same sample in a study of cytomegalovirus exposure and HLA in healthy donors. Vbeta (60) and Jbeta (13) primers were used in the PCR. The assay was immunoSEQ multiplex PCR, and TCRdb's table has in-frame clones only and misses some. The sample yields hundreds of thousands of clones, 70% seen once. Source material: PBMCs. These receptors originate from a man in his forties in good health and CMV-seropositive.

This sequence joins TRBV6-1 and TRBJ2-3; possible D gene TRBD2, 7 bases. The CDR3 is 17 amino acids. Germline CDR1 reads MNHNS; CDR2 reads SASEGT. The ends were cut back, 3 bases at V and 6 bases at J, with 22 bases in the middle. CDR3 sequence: CASSDGAGAFARDTQYF. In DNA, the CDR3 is TGTGCCAGCAGTGATGGGGCGGGGGCGTTCGCGCGCGATACGCAGTATTTT.

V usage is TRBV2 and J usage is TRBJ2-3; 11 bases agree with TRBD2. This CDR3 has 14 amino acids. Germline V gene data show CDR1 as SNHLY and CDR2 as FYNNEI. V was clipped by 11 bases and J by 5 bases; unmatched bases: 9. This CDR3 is CAGAKLAGGDTQYF. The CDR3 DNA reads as TGTGCCGGGGCCAAGCTAGCGGGGGGAGATACGCAGTATTTT.